The 8 T cell receptor beta chains presented below share a single source sample, sequenced in a study of shared clonotypes between healthy human individuals. The data were produced by immunoSEQ multiplex PCR, yet TCRdb's version contains in-frame clones alone and is incomplete. The sample includes over 1.5 million clones, 95% to 99% seen only once; the top ten take 0.4% to 0.55%. Specimen: naive CD4+ T cells sorted from blood. Subset here: CD45RA+ positively selected. Receptors originate from a man younger than 40 in good health.

J is TRBJ1-4 and V is TRBV6-1; 8 bases align to TRBD1. J lost 7 bases, V lost 6 bases, and 4 bases had no gene match. The CDR3 is 13 amino acids. The germline gives CDR1 MNHNS, CDR2 SASEGT. The CDR3 nucleotides read TGTGCCAGCAGGCAGGGGGCTGGTGAAAAACTGTTTTTT. This codes for CASRQGAGEKLFF.

Details on this clone: At the DNA level, this CDR3 is encoded by other sequences in the same sample as well. The chain employs TRBV5-4 and TRBJ2-7, with TRBD2 as a possible D gene (6 bases). This CDR3 comprises 15 residues. CDR1 is SGHNT, CDR2 YYREEE, per germline (reference sequence). Trimming stripped 0 bases from V and 0 bases from J, with 10 bases between. The CDR3 sequence: CASSLGGVSSYEQYF. The DNA for the CDR3 is TGTGCCAGCAGCTTGGGCGGGGTCAGCTCCTACGAGCAGTACTTC.

A single count supports this clone. Other nucleotide sequences from this sample produce the same CDR3. V gene TRBV10-1 combines with J gene TRBJ2-7; D is ambiguous. The CDR3 has 12 residues. Trimming stripped 3 bases from V and 3 bases from J, with 6 bases between. From germline, CDR1 is WNHNN and CDR2 SYGVQD (reference sequence). CDR3 sequence reads: CASSDGGYEQYF. DNA for the CDR3: TGCGCCAGCAGTGACGGTGGCTACGAGCAGTACTTC.

Concerning this clone: The sample contains more than one DNA sequence encoding this CDR3. The chain uses TRBV5-1 and TRBJ1-1; TRBD1 agrees at 9 bases. The CDR3 is made up of 14 amino acids. CDR1 is SGHRS and CDR2 is YFSETQ in the germline V gene. Trimming removed 2 bases from V and 4 bases from J; junction bases left unmatched: 3. CDR3 bases: TGCGCCAGCAGCTTACAGGGGGCGGGCACTGAAGCTTTCTTT. Translation: CASSLQGAGTEAFF.

The chain combines TRBV18 with TRBJ2-5; D uncertain. The CDR3 runs 13 residues. From germline, CDR1 is KGHSH and CDR2 LQKENI. Trimming shortened V by 5 bases and J by 5 bases, and 12 bases separated the two germline ends. The CDR3, as DNA: TGTGCCAGCTCAGTAAAGGCAGCGGAGACCCAGTACTTC. Translation: CASSVKAAETQYF.

CDR3 region: CASSLGGLGEQYF. The CDR3 nucleotides read TGTGCCAGCAGCTTGGGAGGGCTGGGCGAGCAGTACTTC. This chain connects TRBV5-8 to TRBJ2-7; D perhaps matches TRBD2 (5 bases). Germline loops: CDR1 SGHTS, CDR2 YDEGEE. The germline V and J ends were trimmed by 0 bases and 6 bases, with 10 bases remaining between them. This CDR3 spans 13 amino acids.

The genes are TRBV6-5 and TRBJ1-5, with D hard to call. In germline, CDR1 is MNHEY, CDR2 SVGAGI. The CDR3 runs 13 residues. Deletions cut 7 bases from V and 6 bases from J, with 13 bases between. The CDR3 region is CASTGGRGQPQHF. The CDR3 DNA is TGTGCCAGCACTGGTGGGAGAGGTCAGCCCCAGCATTTT.

Only one count was recorded for this clone. This sample includes further DNA sequences coding for the same CDR3. This chain uses TRBV27 with TRBJ2-7, with D maybe TRBD1 (5 bases). Germline CDR1 reads MNHEY; CDR2 reads SMNVEV (reference sequence). This CDR3 region has 13 residues. The V end was cut by 2 bases, the J end by 4 bases, with 9 bases between. CDR3 region: CASSLQGSYEQYF. The CDR3 nucleotides are TGTGCCAGCAGTTTACAGGGATCGTACGAGCAGTACTTC.